The 30 T cell receptor delta chains in this list originate from one sample, sequenced in a study of gammadelta T cells in human blood. TCRdb fed the RT-PCR reads to CATT. The sample carries over a thousand delta-chain clones, roughly 10% recorded once. Sequencing was carried out using non-Vgamma9Vdelta2 gamma-delta T cells from infant blood. The source is a human donor.

By sample share, this clone is large. The rearrangement uses TRDV1 and TRDJ1, with TRDD3 identical over 9 bases. CDR3 length equals 21 residues. V shed 2 bases and J 3 bases; nucleotides not matched to a gene: 22. Germline V lookup: CDR1 TSWWSYY, CDR2 QGS. This CDR3 is CALGEKAAAYRGGIQPDKLIF. CDR3 bases: TGTGCTCTTGGGGAAAAAGCGGCGGCCTATCGTGGGGGGATACAACCCGATAAACTCATCTTT.

This clone ranks as large. The chain couples TRDV1 to TRDJ1; perhaps TRDD2 as D (5 bases). CDR3 length: 14 residues. Germline V gene lookup returns CDR1 TSWWSYY and CDR2 QGS. V was clipped by 9 bases and J by 0 bases, with 14 bases between them. The CDR3 DNA reads as TGTGCTCTCGCTAAACTTCCGGACACCGATAAACTCATCTTT. Amino acid sequence: CALAKLPDTDKLIF.

For this clone: A read error likely explains this, since a far larger clone differs by one base. This chain connects TRAV38-2/DV8 to TRDJ1, with 8 bases lining up with TRDD3. Germline V lookup: CDR1 TSESDYY, CDR2 QEAYKQQN. The CDR3 runs to 19 residues. CDR3 coding DNA: TGTGCTTATAGGAGGTTAACTCGGGATACGCGACAATACACCGATAAACCCATCTTT. Translating gives CAYRRLTRDTRQYTDKPIF.

This clone rates as large (0.1 to 1%). V gene TRDV1 combines with J gene TRDJ1; 7 bases line up with TRDD2. The germline CDR1 and CDR2 sequences are TSWWSYY and QGS. This CDR3 region has 18 residues. Germline trimming cut 1 base from V and 0 bases from J; bases unmatched to any gene: 11. The chain's CDR3 is CALGERAFLHLYTDKLIF. The CDR3 coding sequence is TGTGCTCTTGGGGAACGGGCGTTCCTACACTTATACACCGATAAACTCATCTTT.

A note on this clone: The DNA is left out, because the CDR3 cannot be placed on it with certainty; the CDR3 is given as TCRdb lists it. The J gene was not called, though the V gene is TRAV29/DV5; TRDD3 reflects the table's D call only, with no check against the DNA. Germline V CDR1 and CDR2: NSMFDY, ISSIKDK. The CDR3 length is 21 residues, termini included. The CDR3 loop reads CSVLLCSKREERGYDTDKLIF.

This clone is medium-sized in the sample. The chain links TRDV1 to TRDJ1; 9 bases fit TRDD3. This CDR3 is 23 amino acids long. Germline V gives CDR1 TSWWSYY, CDR2 QGS. V lost 2 bases and J lost 0; bases outside the gene matches: 25. The CDR3 spells CALGEESILRPLLGDHYTDKLIF. For the CDR3, the DNA is TGTGCTCTTGGGGAAGAATCTATACTACGGCCTCTACTGGGGGACCATTACACCGATAAACTCATCTTT.

In its sample, this clone was seen a few times. J is TRDJ1 and V is TRAV29/DV5; 12 bases are shared with TRDD3. The junction had 13 bases not matched to a gene; V was cut back by 1 base and J by 0 bases. Germline values: CDR1 NSMFDY, CDR2 ISSIKDK. The CDR3 is made up of 19 amino acids. The CDR3 region has the DNA TGTGCAGCAAGCCCCGGAGGTAACTGGGGGATACCGGACACCGATAAACTCATCTTT. This sequence encodes CAASPGGNWGIPDTDKLIF.

This clone is large by share. Other DNA sequences in the same sample also yield this CDR3. This chain links TRDV1 with TRDJ1, with TRDD3 matching 9 bases. The germline CDR1 and CDR2 sequences are TSWWSYY and QGS. With 2 bases clipped from V and 0 bases from J, the junction kept 16 bases outside the gene matches. The CDR3 is 20 residues long. As DNA, the CDR3 is TGTGCTCTTGGGGAAAAATGGACTGGGGGACACTTCGGCCACACCGATAAACTCATCTTT. This translates into CALGEKWTGGHFGHTDKLIF.

This clone was counted between two and nine times. This likely came from a read error, as a far larger clone is one base away. The same CDR3 can be traced to other DNA sequences in this sample. The V and J genes are TRDV1 and TRDJ1, with D perhaps matching TRDD3 (5 bases). CDR3 length equals 19 residues. V was cut by 3 bases and J by 0 bases, with 23 bases left in between. The germline CDR1 and CDR2 sequences are TSWWSYY and QGS. The CDR3 loop is CALGEGKSFATSHTDKLIF. Written as DNA, the CDR3 is TGTGCTCTTGGGGAGGGGAAGAGCTTCGCGACATCCCACACCGATAAACTCATCTTT.

By its share, this clone is large. This chain links TRDV1 with TRDJ1, with D unclear. Trimming left V 4 bases short and J 2 bases short, with 17 bases between. Germline V gene sequence: CDR1 TSWWSYY, CDR2 QGS. This CDR3 comprises 16 residues. The CDR3 sequence: CALGGRTGVPTDKLIF. DNA for the CDR3: TGTGCTCTTGGGGGAAGAACAGGCGTGCCTACCGATAAACTCATCTTT.

This clone was picked up a small number of times. This may be a read error: a much more frequent sequence differs by one nucleotide. The sample has other DNA sequences that encode this CDR3 too. This chain uses TRDV1 with TRDJ2; a possible D gene is TRDD3 (6 bases). This CDR3 spans 20 amino acids. The germline CDR1 and CDR2 sequences are TSWWSYY and QGS. The CDR3 DNA reads TGTGCTCTTGGGGAATTAAAACCGGGGATGTCTCAGGCTTTCACAGCACAACTCTTCTTT. Encoded protein: CALGELKPGMSQAFTAQLFF.

To note about this clone: A far larger clone is off by one base, so a read error is likely. This chain links TRDV3 with TRDJ1, with 12 bases aligning to TRDD3. CDR1 and CDR2 (germline): TVYSNPD, GDNSRS (reference sequence). CDR3 length: 20 residues. V shed 4 bases and J 0 bases; nucleotides not matched to a gene: 21. CDR3 in DNA: TGTGCCTCAAACGGATCTCCCGTCCTCTGGGGGATACGCTACACCGATAAACTCATCTTT. It encodes CASNGSPVLWGIRYTDKLIF.

For this clone: A far larger clone is one nucleotide away, so this likely arose from a read error. This sample includes further DNA sequences coding for the same CDR3. The genes are TRDV3 and TRDJ2; D may match TRDD2 or TRDD3 (6 bases each). This CDR3 comprises 18 residues. Germline V lookup: CDR1 TVYSNPD, CDR2 GDNSRS (reference sequence). Between the trimmed V and J ends, which lost 1 base and 0 bases, there was a span of 21 bases. The DNA of the CDR3 is TGTGCCTTTATGGATCCTACTACTGGGCAAGCTTTGACAGCACAACTCTTCTTT. As protein: CAFMDPTTGQALTAQLFF.

In the case of this clone: This likely traces to a read error, being one base from a far larger clone. This chain connects TRDV1 to TRDJ1, with 11 bases lining up with TRDD3. Germline CDR1 is TSWWSYY and CDR2 is QGS. Losses at the gene ends were 1 base for V and 6 bases for J; bases not matched to a gene: 22. CDR3 size: 21 residues. Here the CDR3 reads CALGEQYFPTGLGDTLYKLIF. CDR3 in DNA: TGTGCTCTTGGGGAACAGTATTTTCCTACGGGGCTGGGGGATACTTTATATAAACTCATCTTT.

This clone is labeled large. The chain couples TRDV1 to TRDJ2; 11 bases are a match to TRDD3. Trimming took 1 base from V and 3 from J; bases not matched to a gene: 16. The CDR3 covers 21 residues. Germline assignment: CDR1 TSWWSYY and CDR2 QGS. Written as DNA, the CDR3 is TGTGCTCTTGGGGAACCCCCTTCTACGGCTGGGGGATACCTCATGACAGCACAACTCTTCTTT. It encodes CALGEPPSTAGGYLMTAQLFF.

A word on this clone: A far larger clone is one nucleotide away, so this likely arose from a read error. This chain connects TRDV2 to TRDJ1, with 12 bases lining up with TRDD3. Germline CDR1 reads GEAIGNYY; CDR2 reads EKD. CDR3 length: 15 amino acids. J lost 0 bases, V lost 4 bases, and 2 bases had no gene match. The DNA for the CDR3 is TGTGCCTGTGATCCTGGGGGATACGACACCGATAAACTCATCTTT. It yields the protein CACDPGGYDTDKLIF.

This clone is deemed medium-sized. V is TRDV1 and J is TRDJ1; a possible D gene is TRDD2 (6 bases). Germline V lookup: CDR1 TSWWSYY, CDR2 QGS. V lost 0 bases and J lost 0, with 14 bases in between. The CDR3 covers 17 residues. CDR3 sequence: CALGELPPTGYTDKLIF. Written as DNA, the CDR3 is TGTGCTCTTGGGGAACTTCCTCCTACTGGTTACACCGATAAACTCATCTTT.

This clone appeared a single time. A far larger clone is one base from this, pointing to a likely read error. V gene TRAV38-2/DV8 was called; the J gene was not; TRDD3 is taken as the D call from the table, unchecked against the DNA. CDR1 and CDR2 from the germline V gene are TSESDYY and QEAYKQQN. The CDR3 extends over 28 amino acids. The CDR3 is CAYRSARGVSLPTLLGDTVPAGTDKLIF. DNA for the CDR3: TGTGCTTATAGGAGCGCGCGGGGGGTATCCCTACCAACTTTACTGGGGGACACGGTTCCGGCCGGCACCGATAAGCTCATCTTT.

By proportion, this clone is large (0.1 to 1%). The rearrangement uses TRDV1 and TRDJ1; a weak D match, TRDD3 (5 bases). V lost 5 bases to trimming and J lost 3 bases, with 28 bases between them. This CDR3 has 19 amino acids. From germline, CDR1 is TSWWSYY and CDR2 QGS. The CDR3 DNA sequence: TGTGCTCTTGGGACCTCACGGACCTGGGCGCGCTTTCTCGCCGATAAACTCATCTTT. Translated: CALGTSRTWARFLADKLIF.

This clone is deemed large. V gene TRAV38-2/DV8 combines with J gene TRDJ1; 7 bases are a match to TRDD3. Trimming at V came to 6 bases and at J to 1 base, leaving 15 bases not matched to a gene. The CDR3 has 17 residues. CDR1 is TSESDYY and CDR2 is QEAYKQQN in the germline V gene. CDR3 bases: TGTGCTTATATATCTCGGCTGGGGGGCTACACCACCGATAAACTCATCTTT. Translated: CAYISRLGGYTTDKLIF.

A word on this clone: Just one base apart from a much larger clone, this may be a read error. This chain uses TRDV1 with TRDJ1; no reliable D call. Germline V gene data show CDR1 as TSWWSYY and CDR2 as QGS. The CDR3 runs to 16 residues. CDR3 in amino acids: CALREAGGTLTDKLIF. In DNA form, the CDR3 reads TGTGCTCTTAGGGAAGCTGGAGGCACCCTCACCGATAAACTCATCTTT.

This clone was picked up a small number of times. Given a far larger clone just one base away, this is likely a sequencing read error. The chain employs TRDV1 and TRDJ1; unclear D gene. The CDR3 spans 14 residues. Germline loops: CDR1 TSWWSYY, CDR2 QGS. V was pared by 2 bases and J by 0 bases, with 7 bases between. The chain's CDR3 is CALGERDNTDKLIF. The CDR3, as DNA: TGTGCTCTTGGGGAAAGGGACAACACCGATAAACTCATCTTT.

In its sample, this clone ranks as large. This chain links TRDV2 with TRDJ1; TRDD3 matches at 11 bases. The trim removed 1 base at V and 4 bases at J, leaving 10 bases unmatched. CDR3 length: 17 amino acids. Germline V CDR1 and CDR2: GEAIGNYY, EKD. CDR3 DNA sequence: TGTGCCTGTGACACTTGGAATGGGGGATACGCTGACGATAAACTCATCTTT. Residues: CACDTWNGGYADDKLIF.

As regards this clone: This likely came from a read error, as a far larger clone is one base away. The chain employs TRAV38-2/DV8 and TRDJ1, with 9 bases identical to TRDD3. The J gene, left out of TCRdb, was set here by checking the DNA against germline. Germline lookup yields CDR1 TSESDYY and CDR2 QEAYKQQN. This CDR3 contains 28 residues. Unmatched junction bases numbered 41, after V lost 1 base and J lost 1 base. CDR3 sequence (DNA): TGTGCTTATAGGAGCACGCGGGGGGTATCCCTACCAACTTTACTGGGGGACACGGTTCCGGCCGGCACCGATAAACTCATCTTT. Its translation is CAYRSTRGVSLPTLLGDTVPAGTDKLIF.

In its sample, this clone was seen once. Just one base apart from a much larger clone, this may be a read error. In the same sample, other DNA sequences code for this CDR3. The V gene is TRAV29/DV5, the J gene TRDJ1; the match to TRDD3 covers 7 bases. TCRdb is silent on the J gene; assignment here came from matching the DNA to germline. The germline gives CDR1 NSMFDY, CDR2 ISSIKDK. This CDR3 is 17 amino acids long. J lost 0 bases, V lost 0 bases, and 11 bases had no gene match. The CDR3 coding sequence is TGTGCAGCAAGCGCGAGGAAAAGGGGATATGACACCGATAAACTCATCTTT. This sequence encodes CAASARKRGYDTDKLIF.

Worth noting for this clone: The protein recorded in TCRdb matches a much larger clone and deviates from this DNA's translation at residue 7, suggesting a read error; the protein here is obtained by translating the DNA. The chain joins TRDV2 to TRDJ1, with TRDD3 as a possible D gene (6 bases). The J gene, absent from TCRdb, was called here by matching the DNA to germline. Germline CDR1 GEAIGNYY, CDR2 EKD. V was clipped by 4 bases and J by 0 bases, with 14 bases between them. The CDR3 length is 15 residues. CDR3: CACDPGEYYTDKLIF. CDR3 nucleotides: TGTGCCTGTGATCCTGGGGAATACTACACCGATAAACTCATCTTT.

This clone was counted a few times. A read error is likely here: a far larger clone is one base away. Other nucleotide sequences in the sample specify the same CDR3. This chain uses TRDV1 with TRDJ1; 9 bases line up with TRDD3. The CDR3 length is 20 residues. V shed 3 bases and J 2 bases; nucleotides not matched to a gene: 19. In germline, CDR1 is TSWWSYY, CDR2 QGS. CDR3 sequence (DNA): TGTGCTCTTGGGGACGAAAGGAGGGTTGGAGGGGGATACCAGACCGATAAACTCATCTTT. The encoded protein is CALGDERRVGGGYQTDKLIF.

On this clone: The likely explanation is a read error, given a far larger clone one base away. This chain connects TRDV2 to TRDJ3, with 7 bases matching TRDD3. CDR1 and CDR2 from the germline V gene are GEAIGNYY and EKD. CDR3 length equals 15 residues. The CDR3 loop reads CACDWGTWDTRHMFF. CDR3 sequence (DNA): TGTGCCTGTGACTGGGGGACCTGGGACACCCGACATATGTTTTTC.

By share, this clone ranks as large. Other DNA sequences in the same sample also yield this CDR3. J is TRDJ1 and V is TRDV1, with D possibly matching TRDD2 (6 bases). Germline-derived CDR1 and CDR2 are TSWWSYY and QGS. CDR3 length equals 19 residues. V lost 1 base and J lost 5, with 26 bases in between. CDR3 protein: CALGERASSSSARLDKLIF. The CDR3 DNA is TGTGCTCTTGGGGAACGCGCTTCATCTTCCTCGGCCCGCCTGGATAAACTCATCTTT.

This clone was seen more than once but under ten times. A read error may explain this, as a much larger clone is one base away. The V call is TRDV1, the J call TRDJ1, with TRDD3 matching 7 bases. The trim removed 5 bases at V and 0 bases at J, leaving 24 bases unmatched. Germline V lookup: CDR1 TSWWSYY, CDR2 QGS. CDR3 length: 21 residues. The CDR3, as DNA: TGTGCTCTTGGGTTCCGTCCTAGGCGGGGGATGGAGGCCCAGTACACCGATAAACTCATCTTT. It specifies CALGFRPRRGMEAQYTDKLIF.